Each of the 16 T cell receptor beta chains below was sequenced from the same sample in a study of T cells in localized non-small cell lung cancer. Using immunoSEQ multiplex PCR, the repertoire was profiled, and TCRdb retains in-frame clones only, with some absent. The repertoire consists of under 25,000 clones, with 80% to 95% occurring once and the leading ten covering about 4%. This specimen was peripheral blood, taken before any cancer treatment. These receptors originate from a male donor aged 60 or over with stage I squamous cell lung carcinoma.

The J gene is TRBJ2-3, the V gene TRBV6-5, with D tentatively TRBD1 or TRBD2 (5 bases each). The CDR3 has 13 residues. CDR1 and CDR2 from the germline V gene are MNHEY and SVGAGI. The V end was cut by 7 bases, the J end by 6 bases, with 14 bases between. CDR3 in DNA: TGTGCCAGCAAGAGACTGGGGGACGATACGCAGTATTTT. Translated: CASKRLGDDTQYF.

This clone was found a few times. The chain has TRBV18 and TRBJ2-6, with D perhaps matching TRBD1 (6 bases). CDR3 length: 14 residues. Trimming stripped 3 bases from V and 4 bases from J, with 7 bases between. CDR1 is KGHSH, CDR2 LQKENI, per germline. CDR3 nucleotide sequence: TGTGCCAGCTCACCCCAGGGGGGGGCCAACGTCCTGACTTTC. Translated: CASSPQGGANVLTF. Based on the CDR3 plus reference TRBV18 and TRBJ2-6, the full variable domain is NAGVMQNPRHLVRRRGQEARLRCSPMKGHSHVYWYRQLPEEGLKFMVYLQKENIIDESGMPKERFSAEFPKEGPSILRIQQVVRGDSAAYFCASSPQGGANVLTFGAGSRLTVL.

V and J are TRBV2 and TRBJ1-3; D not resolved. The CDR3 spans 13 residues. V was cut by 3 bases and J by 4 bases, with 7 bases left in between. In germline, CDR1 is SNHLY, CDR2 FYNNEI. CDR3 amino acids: CASSDNVGNTIYF. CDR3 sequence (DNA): TGTGCCAGCAGTGATAATGTCGGAAACACCATATATTTT.

The CDR3 spells CASSPPSGADTQYF. CDR3 coding DNA: TGTGCCAGCAGCCCGCCCTCGGGGGCAGATACGCAGTATTTT. The V gene is TRBV5-6, the J gene TRBJ2-3, with a possible D match to TRBD2 (6 bases). There are 14 residues in the CDR3. The V gene lost 4 bases and the J gene lost 4 bases, with 13 bases spanning the gap. From germline, CDR1 is SGHDT and CDR2 YYEEEE. The complete variable domain, with remaining parts taken from reference TRBV5-6 and TRBJ2-3, reads DAGVTQSPTHLIKTRGQQVTLRCSPKSGHDTVSWYQQALGQGPQFIFQYYEEEERQRGNFPDRFSGHQFPNYSSELNVNALLLGDSALYLCASSPPSGADTQYFGPGTRLTVL.

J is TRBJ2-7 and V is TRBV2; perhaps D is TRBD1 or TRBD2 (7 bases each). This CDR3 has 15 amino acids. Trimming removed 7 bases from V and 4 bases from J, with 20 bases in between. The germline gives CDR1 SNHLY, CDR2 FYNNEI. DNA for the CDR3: TGTGCCAGCATCCCACGGGGAGGGGGCGGATACGAGCAGTACTTC. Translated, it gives CASIPRGGGGYEQYF.

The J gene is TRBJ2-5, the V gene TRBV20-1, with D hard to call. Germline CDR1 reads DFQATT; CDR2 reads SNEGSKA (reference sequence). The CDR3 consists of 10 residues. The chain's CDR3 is CSTHKETQYF. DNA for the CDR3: TGCAGCACTCATAAAGAGACCCAGTACTTC.

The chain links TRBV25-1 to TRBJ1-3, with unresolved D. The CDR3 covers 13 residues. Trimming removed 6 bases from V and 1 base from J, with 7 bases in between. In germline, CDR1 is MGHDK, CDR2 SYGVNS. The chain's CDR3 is CASRAASGNTIYF. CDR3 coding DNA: TGTGCCAGCAGGGCCGCGTCTGGAAACACCATATATTTT.

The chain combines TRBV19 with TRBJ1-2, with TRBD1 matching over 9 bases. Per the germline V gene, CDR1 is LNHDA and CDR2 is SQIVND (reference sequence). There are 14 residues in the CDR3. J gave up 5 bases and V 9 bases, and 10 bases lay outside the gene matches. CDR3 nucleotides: TGTGCCAGCTCTTCGACAGGGGGAATTTATGGCTACACCTTC. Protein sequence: CASSSTGGIYGYTF.

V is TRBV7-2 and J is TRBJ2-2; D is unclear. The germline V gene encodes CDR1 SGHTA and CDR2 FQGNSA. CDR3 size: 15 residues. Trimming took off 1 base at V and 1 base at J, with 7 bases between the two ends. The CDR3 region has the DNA TGTGCCAGCAGCTTAGAGGCTGTGAACACCGGGGAGCTGTTTTTT. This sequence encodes CASSLEAVNTGELFF.

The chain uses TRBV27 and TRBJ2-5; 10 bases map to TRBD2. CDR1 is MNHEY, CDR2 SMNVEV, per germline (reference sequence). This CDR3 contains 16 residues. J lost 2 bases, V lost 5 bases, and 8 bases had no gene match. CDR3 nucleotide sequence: TGTGCCAGCAGTACGCGACTAGCGGGCAAACAAGAGACCCAGTACTTC. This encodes CASSTRLAGKQETQYF.

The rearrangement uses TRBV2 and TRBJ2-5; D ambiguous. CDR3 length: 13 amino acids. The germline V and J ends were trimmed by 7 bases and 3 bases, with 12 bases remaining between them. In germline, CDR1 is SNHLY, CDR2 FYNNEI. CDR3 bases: TGTGCCAGCAATACACAAAGTGAAGAGACCCAGTACTTC. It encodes CASNTQSEETQYF.

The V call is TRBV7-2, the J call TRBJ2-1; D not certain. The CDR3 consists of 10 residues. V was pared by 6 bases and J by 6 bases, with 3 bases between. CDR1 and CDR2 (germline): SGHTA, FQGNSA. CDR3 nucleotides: TGTGCCAGCAGTGTCAATGAGCAGTTCTTC. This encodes CASSVNEQFF.

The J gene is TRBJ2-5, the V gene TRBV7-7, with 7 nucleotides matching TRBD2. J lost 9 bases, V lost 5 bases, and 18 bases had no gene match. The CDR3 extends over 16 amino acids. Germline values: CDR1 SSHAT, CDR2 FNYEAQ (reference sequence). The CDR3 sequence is CASSLDSGYGGGPQYF. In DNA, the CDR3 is TGTGCCAGCAGCCTCGACAGCGGATACGGCGGGGGACCCCAGTACTTC.

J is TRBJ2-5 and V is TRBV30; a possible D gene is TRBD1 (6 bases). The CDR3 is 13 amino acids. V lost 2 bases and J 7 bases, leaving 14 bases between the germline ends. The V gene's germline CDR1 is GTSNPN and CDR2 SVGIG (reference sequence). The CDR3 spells CAWSRGIERTQYF. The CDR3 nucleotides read TGTGCCTGGAGTAGGGGGATCGAGCGGACCCAGTACTTC.

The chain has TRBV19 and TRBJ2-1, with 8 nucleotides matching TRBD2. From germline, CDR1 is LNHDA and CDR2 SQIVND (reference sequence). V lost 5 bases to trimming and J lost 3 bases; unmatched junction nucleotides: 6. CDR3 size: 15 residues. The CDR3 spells CASSVLAGLYNEQFF. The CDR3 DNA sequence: TGTGCCAGTAGTGTCCTAGCGGGTCTCTACAATGAGCAGTTCTTC.

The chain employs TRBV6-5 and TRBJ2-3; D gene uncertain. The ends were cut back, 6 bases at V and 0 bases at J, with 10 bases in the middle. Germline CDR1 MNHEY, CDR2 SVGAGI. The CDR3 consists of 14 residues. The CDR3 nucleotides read TGTGCCAGCAGCCCGGGCCGGAGCACAGATACGCAGTATTTT. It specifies CASSPGRSTDTQYF.